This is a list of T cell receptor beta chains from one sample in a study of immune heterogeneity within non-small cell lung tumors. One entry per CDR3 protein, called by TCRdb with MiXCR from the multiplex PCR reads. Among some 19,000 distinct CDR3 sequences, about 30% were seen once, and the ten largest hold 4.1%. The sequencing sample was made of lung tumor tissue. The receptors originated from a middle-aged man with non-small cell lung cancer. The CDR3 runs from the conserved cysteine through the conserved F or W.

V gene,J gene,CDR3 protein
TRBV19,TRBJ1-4,CASSHSGEKLFF
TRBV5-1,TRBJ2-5,CDSSLVSGLAGIQETQYF
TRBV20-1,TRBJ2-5,CSARVLTPPFETQYF
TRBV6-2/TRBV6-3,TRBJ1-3,CASRPRDSSGNTIYF
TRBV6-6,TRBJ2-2,CASSYPVTGELFF
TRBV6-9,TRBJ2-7,CTSSYYPAGRSYEQYF
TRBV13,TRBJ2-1,CASSLAGGNEQFF
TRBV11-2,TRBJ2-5,CASSLGVASTRETQYF
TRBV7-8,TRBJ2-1,CASSPRVAGETEQLF
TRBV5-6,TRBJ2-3,CASSLVTSGTSDTQYF
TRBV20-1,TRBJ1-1,CSATSGHSEAFF
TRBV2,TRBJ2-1,CASRIVRANEQFF
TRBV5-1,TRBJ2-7,CASSPGGGGFYEQYF
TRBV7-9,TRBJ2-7,CASSFPRTGGYEQYF
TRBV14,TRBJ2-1,CASSQDRGLAQFF
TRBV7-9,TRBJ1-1,CASSFDGSMNTEAFF
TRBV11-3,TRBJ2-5,CASSLGISSGGEETQYF
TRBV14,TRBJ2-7,CASSQDPGQGGLEQYF
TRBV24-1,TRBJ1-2,CATSGEGFGYGYTF
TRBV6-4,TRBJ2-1,CASSALAQGDEQFF
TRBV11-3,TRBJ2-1,CASSLGGRAHNEQFF
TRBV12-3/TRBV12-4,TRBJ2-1,CASRNQRYEQFF